These T cell receptor beta chains were read from a single sample in a study of cytomegalovirus exposure and HLA in healthy donors. The protocol was immunoSEQ multiplex PCR, while the TCRdb copy is restricted to in-frame clones and leaves out a portion. The top ten clones hold 1.5% to 2% of a sample with roughly 120,000 clones, around 88% of them seen once. Input material: PBMCs. These receptors were taken from a man between 18 and 35 years old in good health and CMV-seronegative. Both conserved end residues are part of each CDR3. The D gene is left open where the match is weak. Clone size is not always given. Where it is, it says once, few, many or a class for expanded clones.

>TRBJ2-1|TRBD2|TRBV6-6|.
CASSYSYSGGTNEQFF
TGTGCCAGCAGTTACTCGTATAGCGGGGGGACGAATGAGCAGTTCTTC
>TRBJ1-1|.|TRBV28|.
CASSFGGLNTEAFF
TGTGCCAGCAGTTTCGGGGGGTTGAACACTGAAGCTTTCTTT
>TRBJ2-1|TRBD1|TRBV6-5|.
CASSYGFVGQYNEQFF
TGTGCCAGCAGTTACGGGTTCGTGGGACAGTACAATGAGCAGTTCTTC
>TRBJ2-2|.|TRBV11-2|few
CATSSLRTGELFF
TGTGCCACCTCGAGCCTCCGCACCGGGGAGCTGTTTTTT
>TRBJ2-1|TRBD2|TRBV4-1|.
CASSQAGTSINEQFF
TGCGCCAGCAGCCAAGCCGGGACTAGTATCAATGAGCAGTTCTTC
>TRBJ2-7|TRBD2|TRBV18|once
CASSPTTLGLAGAGHEQYF
TGTGCCAGCTCACCGACGACCTTAGGACTAGCGGGAGCAGGACACGAGCAGTACTTC
>TRBJ2-1|.|TRBV7-9|.
CASSSYRVDNEQFF
TGTGCCAGCAGCTCATACAGGGTTGACAATGAGCAGTTCTTC
>TRBJ1-6|TRBD1|TRBV2|few
CASSEGQGRLTLHF
TGTGCCAGCAGTGAAGGACAGGGTAGGCTCACCCTCCACTTT
>TRBJ2-7|.|TRBV5-4|once
CASSLSPSNYEQYF
TGTGCCAGCAGCTTGTCGCCCAGTAATTACGAGCAGTACTTC
>TRBJ2-7|.|TRBV7-2|.
CASSLGLLPYEQYF
TGTGCCAGCAGCTTAGGTCTACTACCCTACGAGCAGTACTTC
>TRBJ1-1|.|TRBV13|once
CASSSYSLTEAFF
TGTGCCAGCAGCTCCTATAGTTTAACTGAAGCTTTCTTT
>TRBJ2-1|.|TRBV4-1|.
CASSQNRYEQFF
TGCGCCAGCAGCCAAAACAGGTATGAGCAGTTCTTC
>TRBJ2-2|.|TRBV5-4|.
CASSAQGGELFF
TGTGCCAGCAGCGCGCAGGGCGGGGAGCTGTTTTTT
>TRBJ2-1|.|TRBV11-3|.
CASSLDGIEGHEQFF
TGTGCCAGCAGCTTAGATGGGATAGAGGGTCATGAGCAGTTCTTC
>TRBJ2-7|TRBD2|TRBV4-3|.
CASSQAGGPPYEQYF
TGCGCCAGCAGCCAAGCGGGGGGGCCTCCCTACGAGCAGTACTTC
>TRBJ1-5|TRBD1|TRBV7-8|.
CASSLGDRASQPQHF
TGTGCCAGCAGCTTAGGAGACAGGGCAAGTCAGCCCCAGCATTTT
>TRBJ2-3|.|TRBV28|.
CASSLFSGYTDTQYF
TGTGCCAGCAGTCTTTTTTCGGGGTACACAGATACGCAGTATTTT
>TRBJ2-1|.|TRBV7-9|.
CASSSSGRNNEQFF
TGTGCCAGCAGCTCAAGTGGTAGAAACAATGAGCAGTTCTTC
>TRBJ2-5|.|TRBV7-9|once
CASSFAKTRQETQYF
TGTGCCAGCAGCTTCGCGAAGACACGGCAAGAGACCCAGTACTTC
>TRBJ2-7|.|TRBV21-1|.
CASSYRDRDPYEQYF
TGTGCCAGCAGCTACCGGGACAGGGATCCCTACGAGCAGTACTTC
>TRBJ2-7|TRBD1|TRBV2|few
CASSGGQGREQYF
TGTGCCAGCAGTGGGGGACAGGGGAGGGAGCAGTACTTC
>TRBJ2-2|TRBD2|TRBV9|once
CASSARLAENTGELFF
TGTGCCAGCAGCGCCAGACTAGCGGAGAACACCGGGGAGCTGTTTTTT
>TRBJ2-1|.|TRBV15|.
CATSSSLMQFF
TGTGCCACCAGCAGTAGCCTAATGCAGTTCTTC
>TRBJ2-1|.|TRBV27|.
CASRQSRDSYNEQFF
TGTGCCAGCAGGCAGAGCAGGGACTCCTACAATGAGCAGTTCTTC
>TRBJ2-1|.|TRBV2|.
CASSDSARGDYNEQFF
TGTGCCAGCAGTGATTCGGCCCGCGGGGACTACAATGAGCAGTTCTTC
>TRBJ2-5|.|TRBV14|.
CASSQDREEFQETQYF
TGTGCCAGCAGCCAAGACAGGGAAGAGTTCCAAGAGACCCAGTACTTC
>TRBJ2-1|TRBD2|TRBV7-8|.
CASSLVSGSSYNEQFF
TGTGCCAGCAGCTTAGTTAGCGGGAGCTCCTACAATGAGCAGTTCTTC
>TRBJ1-5|TRBD1|TRBV2|.
CASRSQTGNSNQPQHF
TGTGCCAGCAGGAGTCAGACAGGGAATAGCAATCAGCCCCAGCATTTT
>TRBJ2-2|.|TRBV11-3|.
CASSLGPMSAGELFF
TGTGCCAGCAGCTTAGGGCCCATGTCCGCCGGGGAGCTGTTTTTT
>TRBJ2-4|TRBD1|TRBV7-6|.
CASSQYRGYAKNIQYF
TGTGCCAGCAGCCAATACAGGGGATATGCCAAAAACATTCAGTACTTC
>TRBJ2-7|TRBD1|TRBV6-5|.
CASRNPGQGSYEQYF
TGTGCCAGCAGAAATCCGGGACAGGGATCCTACGAGCAGTACTTC
>TRBJ2-5|.|TRBV27|.
CASSLISDQETQYF
TGTGCCAGCAGTCTTATTAGCGACCAAGAGACCCAGTACTTC
>TRBJ1-4|.|TRBV4-3|.
CASSQDEGSLFF
TGCGCCAGCAGCCAAGACGAGGGATCACTGTTTTTT
>TRBJ1-2|TRBD1|TRBV6-5|.
CASSYSRTGVPYGYTF
TGTGCCAGCAGTTACTCCCGTACAGGGGTTCCCTATGGCTACACCTTC
>TRBJ2-1|TRBD1|TRBV4-1|.
CASSLERTGMRNEQFF
TGCGCCAGCAGCCTCGAAAGGACAGGGATGAGGAATGAGCAGTTCTTC
>TRBJ1-4|.|TRBV18|.
CASSPEREKLFF
TGTGCCAGCTCACCAGAGCGGGAAAAACTGTTTTTT
>TRBJ1-3|.|TRBV5-4|once
CASSLDTSSGNTIYF
TGTGCCAGCAGCTTGGATACTAGCTCTGGAAACACCATATATTTT
>TRBJ1-1|.|TRBV25-1|.
CASSDSGQFSSEAFF
TGTGCCAGCAGTGATTCAGGGCAATTCTCCTCTGAAGCTTTCTTT
>TRBJ1-2|TRBD1|TRBV19|.
CASSGRQGSGGYTF
TGTGCCAGTAGTGGTAGACAGGGGTCGGGAGGCTACACCTTC
>TRBJ1-1|.|TRBV15|.
CATSSPTQGTEAFF
TGTGCCACCAGCAGCCCAACACAGGGCACTGAAGCTTTCTTT
>TRBJ2-7|TRBD1|TRBV2|.
CARQGGTGTLEQYF
TGTGCCAGGCAGGGCGGGACAGGGACCCTCGAGCAGTACTTC
>TRBJ1-2|TRBD1|TRBV7-9|.
CASSSQGGTGFRYTF
TGTGCCAGCAGCTCGCAGGGGGGGACAGGTTTTCGCTACACCTTC
>TRBJ2-7|TRBD2|TRBV4-2|.
CASSQDLASGGLGSDYEQYF
TGTGCCAGCAGCCAAGATTTAGCTAGCGGGGGGCTCGGTTCTGACTACGAGCAGTACTTC
>TRBJ2-1|.|TRBV6-5|.
CASSYKGRIGAWFF
TGTGCCAGCAGTTACAAGGGGCGTATTGGGGCGTGGTTCTTC
>TRBJ1-5|TRBD1|TRBV28|once
CASLTGVSNQPQHF
TGTGCCAGTCTGACAGGGGTGAGCAATCAGCCCCAGCATTTT
>TRBJ2-5|TRBD1|TRBV6-4|once
CASSDGPGTGKETQYF
TGTGCCAGCAGTGACGGTCCCGGGACAGGAAAAGAGACCCAGTACTTC
>TRBJ2-2|TRBD2|TRBV13|.
CASRGTSGRRNTGELFF
TGTGCCAGCCGGGGGACTAGCGGGAGGAGGAACACCGGGGAGCTGTTTTTT
>TRBJ1-2|.|TRBV30|.
CAWSVIRAGGYGYTF
TGTGCCTGGAGTGTTATTAGGGCGGGGGGGTATGGCTACACCTTC
>TRBJ2-7|TRBD1|TRBV29-1|.
CSVAQGAYEQYF
TGCAGCGTTGCTCAGGGGGCGTACGAGCAGTACTTC
>TRBJ2-7|.|TRBV7-8|.
CASRPGPEYEQYF
TGTGCCAGCAGGCCGGGTCCCGAGTACGAGCAGTACTTC
>TRBJ1-3|TRBD1|TRBV7-2|.
CASRRQGAFGNTIYF
TGTGCCAGCAGACGACAGGGGGCATTTGGAAACACCATATATTTT
>TRBJ1-5|.|TRBV5-6|.
CASSQAQGNQPQHF
TGTGCCAGCAGCCAGGCTCAGGGAAATCAGCCCCAGCATTTT
>TRBJ2-1|TRBD2|TRBV6-5|.
CASSYSSGRVYNEQFF
TGTGCCAGCAGTTACTCGAGCGGGAGGGTATACAATGAGCAGTTCTTC
>TRBJ1-1|TRBD1|TRBV6-6|.
CASSYYPGQGTEAFF
TGTGCCAGCAGTTACTACCCGGGACAGGGCACTGAAGCTTTCTTT
>TRBJ2-1|.|TRBV27|.
CASSLSRYNEQFF
TGTGCCAGCAGTTTATCGAGGTACAATGAGCAGTTCTTC